This paragraph covers one T cell receptor (beta chain) sequence. In the authors' workflow: Reference gene primers were amplified, and this amplification served to estimate nucleated cell counts. The data were produced by immunoSEQ multiplex PCR, yet TCRdb's version contains in-frame clones alone and is incomplete. V, J and clone size are those of that table, while D and trimming were read from the DNA. The table includes 150,000 to 200,000 clones, roughly three quarters detected once. This entry is derived from a study of blood T cell repertoires in COVID-19. The overall study: There were acute and convalescent COVID-19 samples, and they came from the United States, Italy and Spain. PBMCs, B-cell-depleted T cells, or T cells were the source of the cDNA or gDNA that made up the material.

This CDR3 contains 18 residues. Germline CDR1 and CDR2: SGHTA and FQGNSA. The V end was cut by 1 base, the J end by 3 bases, with 18 bases between. The rearrangement uses TRBV7-2 and TRBJ1-4; D possibly corresponds to TRBD1 (6 bases). Sequenced material: peripheral blood. This sequence was found in a woman between 45 and 60 years old with active or convalescent COVID-19. CDR3 sequence (DNA): TGTGCCAGCAGCTTAGATGCGGACAGCCGCGCGCCTAATGAAAAACTGTTTTTT. Amino acid sequence: CASSLDADSRAPNEKLFF.